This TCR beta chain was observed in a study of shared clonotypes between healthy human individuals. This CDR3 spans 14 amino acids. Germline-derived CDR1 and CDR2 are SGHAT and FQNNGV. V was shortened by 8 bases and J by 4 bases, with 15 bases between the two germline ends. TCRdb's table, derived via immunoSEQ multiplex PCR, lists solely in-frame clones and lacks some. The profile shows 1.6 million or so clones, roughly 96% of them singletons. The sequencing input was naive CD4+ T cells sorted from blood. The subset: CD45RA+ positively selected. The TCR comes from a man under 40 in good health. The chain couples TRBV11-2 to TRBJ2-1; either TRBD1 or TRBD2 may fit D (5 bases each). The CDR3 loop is CASLRDGGYNEQFF. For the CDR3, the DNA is TGTGCCAGCCTCCGGGATGGGGGTTACAATGAGCAGTTCTTC.